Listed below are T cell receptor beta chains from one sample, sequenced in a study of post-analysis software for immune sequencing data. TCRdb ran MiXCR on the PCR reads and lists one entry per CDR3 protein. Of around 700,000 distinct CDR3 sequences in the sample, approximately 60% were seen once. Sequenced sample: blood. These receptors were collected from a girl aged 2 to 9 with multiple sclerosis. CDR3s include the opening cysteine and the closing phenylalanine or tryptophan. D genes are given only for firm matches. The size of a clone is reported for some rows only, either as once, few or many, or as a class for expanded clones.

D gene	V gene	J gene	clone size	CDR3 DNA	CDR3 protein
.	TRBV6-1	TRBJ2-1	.	TGTGCCAGCAAGGCGGGGGCAACCTACAATGAGCAGTTCTTC	CASKAGATYNEQFF
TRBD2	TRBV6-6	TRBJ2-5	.	TGTGCCAGCAGTTACTCTAGCGGGAGGTTTAACCAAGAGACCCAGTACTTC	CASSYSSGRFNQETQYF
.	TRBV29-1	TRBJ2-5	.	TGCAGCGTTGAAGATCTCGGACAGGGAGGGCAAGAGACCCAGTACTTC	CSVEDLGQGGQETQYF
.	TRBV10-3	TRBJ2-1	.	TGTGCCATCAGTGACGATCCGGGGGGCGTTTCGAATGAGCAGTTCTTC	CAISDDPGGVSNEQFF
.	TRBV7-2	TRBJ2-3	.	TGTGCCAGCAGCTTACAGGGAATGGTAACAGATACGCAGTATTTT	CASSLQGMVTDTQYF
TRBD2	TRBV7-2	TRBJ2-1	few	TGTGCCAGCAGCTCCCAGCCGCCGACTAGCCCTGATGAGCAGTTCTTC	CASSSQPPTSPDEQFF
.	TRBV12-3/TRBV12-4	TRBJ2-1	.	TGTGCCAGCAGTTTATACGAGTACTACAATGAGCAGTTCTTC	CASSLYEYYNEQFF
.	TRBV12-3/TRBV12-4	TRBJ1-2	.	TGTGCCAGCAGTCCCAGGGGTATTAACTATGGCTACACCTTC	CASSPRGINYGYTF
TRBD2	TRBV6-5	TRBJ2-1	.	TGTGCCAGCCTCCCATCTAGCGGGAACTCCTACAATGAGCAGTTCTTC	CASLPSSGNSYNEQFF
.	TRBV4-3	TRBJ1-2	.	TGCGCCAGCAGCCAAGGGTTGGAGGGCGCCTATGGCTGCACCTTC	CASSQGLEGAYGCTF